A single sample is the source of the 28 T cell receptor beta chains below, sequenced in a study of CD8 T cells in ankylosing spondylitis. Using its own MiXCR run on the 5' RACE reads, TCRdb lists one record per CDR3 protein. Of under 300,000 distinct CDR3 sequences listed, approximately 10% are singletons. The sequenced sample was blood, either unsorted or a sorted T cell fraction (not recorded which). The receptors here all came from a male donor with ankylosing spondylitis or in good health (not recorded which).

This clonotype was observed at least ten times. V and J are TRBV20-1 and TRBJ2-1, with no clear D. V was shortened by 0 bases and J by 10 bases, with 10 bases between the two germline ends. Germline V gene lookup returns CDR1 DFQATT and CDR2 SNEGSKA (reference sequence). The CDR3 is 12 residues long. The DNA for the CDR3 is TGCAGTGCTAGAGATCGTACCCGGGAGCAGTTCTTC. Translation gives CSARDRTREQFF.

Only a few counts were recorded for this clonotype. The J gene is TRBJ1-2, the V gene TRBV20-1, with D possibly matching TRBD1 (5 bases). Trimming shortened V by 3 bases and J by 3 bases, and 14 bases separated the two germline ends. The CDR3 totals 14 residues. Germline CDR1 and CDR2: DFQATT and SNEGSKA (reference sequence). For the CDR3, the DNA is TGCAGTGCTAGGGACATTCTCCGGGACTATGGCTACACCTTC. It specifies CSARDILRDYGYTF.

This clonotype was observed many times. CDR3 nucleotides: TGCACAACCCTGGAGGGGGATGATGGCTACACCTTC. Translated: CTTLEGDDGYTF. The chain couples TRBV29-1 to TRBJ1-2; tentatively, D is TRBD1 (6 bases). CDR3 length: 12 residues. Germline V gene data show CDR1 as SQVTM and CDR2 as ANQGSEA.

The V gene is TRBV7-2, the J gene TRBJ2-7, with D uncertain. This CDR3 is built from 13 residues. V lost 1 base and J lost 2, with 6 bases in between. Looked up from germline, CDR1 is SGHTA and CDR2 is FQGNSA. In DNA form, the CDR3 reads TGTGCCAGCAGCTTAGAGAGAACCTACGAGCAGTACTTC. It encodes CASSLERTYEQYF.

This clonotype appeared many times. V gene TRBV28 combines with J gene TRBJ2-5; 7 positions agree with TRBD2. V lost 6 bases to trimming and J lost 2 bases; unmatched junction nucleotides: 12. The CDR3 spans 16 residues. Germline V gene sequence: CDR1 MDHEN, CDR2 SYDVKM. DNA of the CDR3: TGTGCCAGCAGCCAAAGGGCTAGCGGAAGTCAAGAGACCCAGTACTTC. Its translation is CASSQRASGSQETQYF.

This clonotype was seen at least ten times. The chain employs TRBV12-3 or TRBV12-4 and TRBJ2-7; D not resolved. The CDR3 has 14 amino acids. V lost 2 bases, J lost 3 bases, and 11 bases lay in between. For the CDR3, the DNA is TGTGCCAGCAGTTTATCCAGCAACCGCTACGAGCAGTACTTC. Amino acids: CASSLSSNRYEQYF.

The sample holds many counts of this clonotype. This sequence joins TRBV20-1 and TRBJ1-1; TRBD1 might be the D (5 bases). Germline-derived CDR1 and CDR2 are DFQATT and SNEGSKA (reference sequence). This CDR3 comprises 13 residues. V was shortened by 6 bases and J by 3 bases, with 14 bases between the two germline ends. The CDR3 DNA reads as TGCAGTGCACCTGACAGAAGGGACACTGAAGCTTTCTTT. Translating gives CSAPDRRDTEAFF.

This clonotype was observed many times. The chain recombines TRBV29-1 with TRBJ2-1; 10 positions match TRBD2. The CDR3 extends over 13 amino acids. CDR1 is SQVTM and CDR2 is ANQGSEA in the germline V gene. The CDR3: CSSGTSASNEQFF. CDR3 DNA sequence: TGCAGTTCCGGGACTAGCGCATCCAATGAGCAGTTCTTC.

This clonotype was counted at least ten times. V usage is TRBV30 and J usage is TRBJ2-5, with D unresolved. Germline loops: CDR1 GTSNPN, CDR2 SVGIG (reference sequence). V was clipped by 1 base and J by 7 bases, with 10 bases between them. The CDR3 length is 12 residues. CDR3 nucleotide sequence: TGTGCCTGGAGTGAACGCAAAAGGACCCAGTACTTC. Amino acids: CAWSERKRTQYF.

There are a few counts of this clonotype. This chain connects TRBV5-6 to TRBJ2-7; no clear D gene. V was trimmed by 2 bases and J by 0 bases, leaving 9 bases between them. The CDR3 runs to 14 residues. Germline V lookup: CDR1 SGHDT, CDR2 YYEEEE. CDR3 nucleotides: TGTGCCAGCAGCTTTAGGAGACACTCCTACGAGCAGTACTTC. Protein: CASSFRRHSYEQYF.

In the case of this clonotype: Given a much more abundant clone one base away, this may be a read error. V is TRBV7-2 and J is TRBJ1-5; D gene ambiguous. CDR1 SGHTA and CDR2 FQGNSA come from the germline V gene. The CDR3 sequence is 14 residues long. The germline V and J ends were trimmed by 1 base and 7 bases, with 11 bases remaining between them. The CDR3 spells CASSLVFSAQPQHF. The CDR3 DNA sequence: TGTGCCAGCAGCTTAGTTTTCTCGGCCCAGCCCCAGCATTTT.

This clonotype was seen ten or more times. The chain recombines TRBV7-7 with TRBJ2-1; 10 nucleotides line up with TRBD2. V trimming: 5 bases; J trimming: 7 bases; junction bases outside the gene matches: 5. This CDR3 region has 14 residues. Germline CDR1 SSHAT, CDR2 FNYEAQ (reference sequence). The CDR3 loop reads CASSQKGLANEQFF. The CDR3 nucleotides are TGTGCCAGCAGCCAAAAGGGACTAGCGAATGAGCAGTTCTTC.

In its sample, this clonotype was seen a few times. The chain recombines TRBV12-5 with TRBJ2-1, with a possible D match to TRBD2 (5 bases). This CDR3 is 14 amino acids long. Germline values: CDR1 LGHNT, CDR2 FRNRAP. Trimming removed 0 bases from V and 6 bases from J, with 9 bases in between. The CDR3, as DNA: TGTGCTAGTGGTTTGGTAATAGGGAGCAATGAGCAGTTCTTC. Protein: CASGLVIGSNEQFF.

The rearrangement uses TRBV25-1 and TRBJ2-1; possible D gene TRBD1, 6 bases. With 4 bases removed from V and 0 bases from J, the gap between germline ends came to 13 bases. The CDR3 loop spans 16 amino acids. Looked up from germline, CDR1 is MGHDK and CDR2 is SYGVNS. This CDR3 is CASSGLTGSSYNEQFF. The CDR3 DNA reads TGTGCCAGCAGTGGACTTACAGGGAGCTCCTACAATGAGCAGTTCTTC. Looking up the rest from reference TRBV25-1 and TRBJ2-1 gives the full variable domain: EADIYQTPRYLVIGTGKKITLECSQTMGHDKMYWYQQDPGMELHLIHYSYGVNSTEKGDLSSESTVSRIRTEHFPLTLESARPSHTSQYLCASSGLTGSSYNEQFFGPGTRLTVL.

This clonotype was seen a few times. The chain joins TRBV7-2 to TRBJ2-2; TRBD2 is a possible D gene (5 bases). The V gene lost 4 bases and the J gene lost 4 bases, with 16 bases spanning the gap. The CDR3 covers 16 residues. CDR1 and CDR2 from the germline V gene are SGHTA and FQGNSA. The CDR3, as DNA: TGTGCCAGCAGCTCGCGGGCTGCAGCGACCACCGGGGAGCTGTTTTTT. It yields the protein CASSSRAAATTGELFF.

This clonotype was seen many times. The J gene is TRBJ2-3, the V gene TRBV20-1; 12 bases map to TRBD1. This CDR3 comprises 15 residues. Germline CDR1 DFQATT, CDR2 SNEGSKA (reference sequence). V was pared by 5 bases and J by 0 bases, with 3 bases of the junction left unmatched. The CDR3 DNA sequence: TGCAGTGCTGAGGGACAGGGGGCCAGCACAGATACGCAGTATTTT. Protein sequence: CSAEGQGASTDTQYF.

There are many counts of this clonotype. The chain links TRBV3-1 to TRBJ2-2; perhaps TRBD2 as D (5 bases). V lost 4 bases to trimming and J lost 5 bases, with 11 bases between them. Germline V gene data show CDR1 as LGHDT and CDR2 as YNNKEL (reference sequence). This CDR3 has 14 residues. The CDR3 is CASSPVPGTGELFF. CDR3 nucleotides: TGTGCCAGCAGCCCCGTCCCGGGGACCGGGGAGCTGTTTTTT.

This clonotype occurred many times. The rearrangement joins TRBV5-1 to TRBJ2-7, with a tentative D call TRBD2 (6 bases). CDR1 and CDR2 (germline): SGHRS, YFSETQ. V lost 2 bases and J 2 bases, leaving 11 bases between the germline ends. This CDR3 contains 14 residues. CDR3: CASSFDPGAYEQYF. The CDR3 DNA follows: TGCGCCAGCAGCTTTGATCCGGGGGCCTACGAGCAGTACTTC.

The rearrangement uses TRBV5-1 and TRBJ2-1; the D gene is possibly TRBD2 (5 bases). Trimming removed 4 bases at V and 6 bases at J, with 17 bases between. Germline lookup yields CDR1 SGHRS and CDR2 YFSETQ. CDR3 size: 15 residues. CDR3 region: CASSPSMVAGNEQFF. The CDR3 nucleotides read TGCGCCAGCAGCCCTAGTATGGTTGCGGGCAATGAGCAGTTCTTC.

This clonotype was seen repeatedly, ten times or more. This chain links TRBV20-1 with TRBJ2-1; the match to TRBD2 covers 12 bases. V was clipped by 8 bases and J by 7 bases; unmatched bases: 9. CDR1 DFQATT and CDR2 SNEGSKA come from the germline V gene (reference sequence). The CDR3 is 14 amino acids. The CDR3 protein is CSTQWTSGVNEQFF. The DNA of the CDR3 is TGCAGTACTCAATGGACTAGCGGGGTGAATGAGCAGTTCTTC.

Many counts were recorded for this clonotype. The V and J genes are TRBV29-1 and TRBJ1-2; TRBD1 matches at 7 bases. This CDR3 contains 12 residues. Germline V gives CDR1 SQVTM, CDR2 ANQGSEA. V trimming: 5 bases; J trimming: 6 bases; junction bases outside the gene matches: 6. The CDR3 here is CSVLGTEDGYTF. The CDR3 nucleotides are TGCAGCGTTCTCGGGACAGAGGATGGCTACACCTTC.

This clonotype has ten or more counts. V and J are TRBV28 and TRBJ2-1; TRBD1 or TRBD2 may be the D gene (6 bases each). The V gene's germline CDR1 is MDHEN and CDR2 SYDVKM. Trimming took 6 bases from V and 0 from J, leaving 15 bases between them. CDR3 size: 16 residues. The DNA of the CDR3 is TGTGCCAGCAGCTCTAGGGGGGCAAGCTCCTACAATGAGCAGTTCTTC. Amino acid sequence: CASSSRGASSYNEQFF.

The table lists this clonotype with many counts. The genes are TRBV6-1 and TRBJ1-1; 7 bases align to TRBD1. Germline-derived CDR1 and CDR2 are MNHNS and SASEGT. Germline trimming cut 6 bases from V and 10 bases from J; bases unmatched to any gene: 11. CDR3 length: 13 residues. CDR3 nucleotides: TGTGCCAGCAGACAAAATCGGGACAGTCGAGCTTTCTTT. This gives the protein CASRQNRDSRAFF.

This clonotype was counted ten times or more. The rearrangement links TRBV11-2 to TRBJ2-7, with D perhaps matching TRBD2 (6 bases). Trimming stripped 1 base from V and 1 base from J, with 14 bases between. The CDR3 length is 16 residues. Per the germline V gene, CDR1 is SGHAT and CDR2 is FQNNGV. CDR3 nucleotides: TGTGCCAGCAGCTTAGCGGGAGACAGCCAGTCCTACGAGCAGTACTTC. Translation: CASSLAGDSQSYEQYF.

The rearrangement uses TRBV15 and TRBJ2-1; TRBD1 agrees at 7 bases. The J segment lost 0 bases and the V segment lost 1 base, leaving 0 bases of the junction unmatched. There are 15 residues in the CDR3. CDR1 and CDR2 from the germline V gene are LNHNV and YYDKDF (reference sequence). The CDR3 DNA reads TGTGCCACCAGCAGAGGACAGGGCTCCTACAATGAGCAGTTCTTC. Translating it yields CATSRGQGSYNEQFF.

This clonotype appeared many times. The chain employs TRBV12-3 or TRBV12-4 and TRBJ1-1, with a possible D match to TRBD1 (5 bases). With 4 bases removed from V and 3 bases from J, the gap between germline ends came to 18 bases. CDR3 length: 16 amino acids. DNA of the CDR3: TGTGCCAGCAGTTACTCGCACTTAAGACAGCACACTGAAGCTTTCTTT. It is translated as CASSYSHLRQHTEAFF.

This clonotype was seen at least ten times. J is TRBJ2-2 and V is TRBV5-1; D is unclear. Looked up from germline, CDR1 is SGHRS and CDR2 is YFSETQ. This CDR3 is built from 12 residues. V lost 2 bases to trimming and J lost 4 bases, with 3 bases between them. The CDR3: CASSFPTGELFF. Written as DNA, the CDR3 is TGCGCCAGCAGCTTTCCCACCGGGGAGCTGTTTTTT.

This clonotype was recorded at least ten times. The chain recombines TRBV5-1 with TRBJ2-3; TRBD1 matches at 10 bases. V shed 4 bases, J shed 2 bases, and the junction held 4 bases outside the gene matches. This CDR3 has 15 residues. CDR1 and CDR2 from the germline V gene are SGHRS and YFSETQ. CDR3 loop: CASSRGTGATDTQYF. In DNA, the CDR3 is TGCGCCAGCAGCCGCGGGACAGGGGCCACAGATACGCAGTATTTT.